Presented here are 13 T cell receptor beta chains from one specimen sequenced in a study of cytomegalovirus exposure and HLA in healthy donors. The PCR ran on 60 Vbeta and 13 Jbeta primers. Data came from immunoSEQ multiplex PCR; TCRdb stores just in-frame clones and leaves some out. The sample includes 130,000 or so clones, roughly three fifths of them seen just once. The sample comprised PBMCs. These receptors were collected from a woman aged 40-49 years in good health and CMV-seropositive.

The rearrangement joins TRBV4-1 to TRBJ2-5; the D gene is possibly TRBD1 (5 bases). The CDR3 has 15 residues. V shed 0 bases and J shed 12 bases, with 20 bases lying between them. Germline V gene lookup returns CDR1 MGHRA and CDR2 YSYEKL. The CDR3 spells CASSQDEAGLGKKYF. For the CDR3, the DNA is TGCGCCAGCAGCCAAGACGAGGCAGGGTTGGGCAAAAAGTACTTC.

This rearrangement joins TRBV5-1 to TRBJ1-1, with D perhaps TRBD1 (5 bases). Germline CDR1 SGHRS, CDR2 YFSETQ. CDR3 size: 16 residues. Trimming removed 0 bases from V and 1 base from J, with 13 bases in between. CDR3 residues: CASSLGPRQGNTEAFF. The CDR3 DNA follows: TGCGCCAGCAGCTTGGGTCCCCGGCAGGGGAACACTGAAGCTTTCTTT.

This clone was observed a few times. The J gene is TRBJ2-5, the V gene TRBV6-5; 7 bases line up with TRBD2. The CDR3 totals 12 residues. The V segment lost 8 bases and the J segment 2 bases; nucleotides outside the gene matches: 2. Germline-derived CDR1 and CDR2 are MNHEY and SVGAGI. CDR3 nucleotides: TGTGCCAGCGGGGGGGAGCAAGAGACCCAGTACTTC. Its protein product is CASGGEQETQYF.

This clone was observed a handful of times. V usage is TRBV28 and J usage is TRBJ2-1, with 14 bases lining up with TRBD2. This CDR3 has 18 residues. V was clipped by 6 bases and J by 0 bases; unmatched bases: 7. Germline V CDR1 and CDR2: MDHEN, SYDVKM. This CDR3 reads CASRFGTSGRISYNEQFF. DNA for the CDR3: TGTGCCAGCAGATTTGGGACTAGCGGGAGAATCTCCTACAATGAGCAGTTCTTC.

The rearrangement uses TRBV5-5 and TRBJ1-4, with a tentative D call TRBD1 (6 bases). CDR3 length equals 15 residues. In germline, CDR1 is SGHKS, CDR2 YYEKEE (reference sequence). V lost 4 bases and J lost 8, with 18 bases in between. CDR3 DNA sequence: TGTGCCAGCAGCCTAACCGGACAGTTTGCCGAAAAACTGTTTTTT. Its protein is CASSLTGQFAEKLFF.

Only a few counts were recorded for this clone. The chain employs TRBV5-4 and TRBJ2-3; the match to TRBD1 covers 7 bases. Germline lookup yields CDR1 SGHNT and CDR2 YYREEE (reference sequence). J lost 0 bases, V lost 2 bases, and 6 bases had no gene match. The CDR3 spans 16 residues. CDR3 coding DNA: TGTGCCAGCAGCTTCCCGCGACAGGGAAGCACAGATACGCAGTATTTT. The encoded protein is CASSFPRQGSTDTQYF. The variable domain in full, completed from reference TRBV5-4 and TRBJ2-3, reads ETGVTQSPTHLIKTRGQQVTLRCSSQSGHNTVSWYQQALGQGPQFIFQYYREEENGRGNFPPRFSGLQFPNYSSELNVNALELDDSALYLCASSFPRQGSTDTQYFGPGTRLTVL.

The J gene is TRBJ2-7, the V gene TRBV5-4; TRBD1 aligns across 8 bases. This CDR3 region has 13 residues. Germline V lookup: CDR1 SGHNT, CDR2 YYREEE (reference sequence). Germline trimming cut 2 bases from V and 6 bases from J; bases unmatched to any gene: 4. The CDR3 region is CASSLDRGGEQYF. CDR3 DNA sequence: TGTGCCAGCAGCTTAGACAGGGGAGGCGAGCAGTACTTC.

The V gene is TRBV7-9, the J gene TRBJ2-7; D gene unclear. This CDR3 has 11 residues. The V gene's germline CDR1 is SEHNR and CDR2 FQNEAQ (reference sequence). Trimming cost V 5 bases and J 4 bases, with 6 bases left between them. The CDR3 loop is CASSPLYEQYF. In DNA, the CDR3 is TGTGCCAGCAGCCCTCTGTACGAGCAGTACTTC. The whole variable domain, remainder taken from reference TRBV7-9 and TRBJ2-7, is DTGVSQNPRHKITKRGQNVTFRCDPISEHNRLYWYRQTLGQGPEFLTYFQNEAQLEKSRLLSDRFSAERPKGSFSTLEIQRTEQGDSAMYLCASSPLYEQYFGPGTRLTVT.

This clone turned up a few times. The chain links TRBV5-8 to TRBJ2-7; D unresolved. Trimming removed 2 bases at V and 2 bases at J, with 2 bases between. In germline, CDR1 is SGHTS, CDR2 YDEGEE. This CDR3 has 11 amino acids. The CDR3: CASSFAYEQYF. The CDR3 region has the DNA TGTGCCAGCAGCTTCGCCTACGAGCAGTACTTC.

This clone was seen more than once but under ten times. The rearrangement links TRBV19 to TRBJ2-7, with 12 bases that match TRBD2. CDR1 is LNHDA and CDR2 is SQIVND in the germline V gene (reference sequence). The CDR3 loop spans 15 amino acids. V shed 5 bases, J shed 2 bases, and the junction held 4 bases outside the gene matches. CDR3 sequence: CASSLRLAGAYEQYF. The CDR3 DNA reads as TGTGCCAGTAGTCTGAGACTAGCGGGAGCCTACGAGCAGTACTTC.

The CDR3 region is CASSLGASGNPQETQYF. DNA for the CDR3: TGCGCCAGCAGCTTGGGGGCTAGCGGGAACCCCCAAGAGACCCAGTACTTC. V and J are TRBV5-1 and TRBJ2-5, with TRBD2 matching 9 bases. Germline lookup yields CDR1 SGHRS and CDR2 YFSETQ. The CDR3 is made up of 17 amino acids. The trim removed 0 bases at V and 1 base at J, leaving 7 bases unmatched.

V and J are TRBV28 and TRBJ2-3; possibly TRBD2 for D (6 bases). This CDR3 comprises 15 residues. Trimming took 5 bases from V and 7 from J, leaving 19 bases between them. CDR1 is MDHEN, CDR2 SYDVKM, per germline. This chain's CDR3 is CASSPGTDLSNTQYF. Here the CDR3 DNA reads TGTGCCAGCAGTCCCGGGACTGACCTCTCGAATACGCAGTATTTT. The entire variable domain, with the rest obtained from reference TRBV28 and TRBJ2-3, is as follows: DVKVTQSSRYLVKRTGEKVFLECVQDMDHENMFWYRQDPGLGLRLIYFSYDVKMKEKGDIPEGYSVSREKKERFSLILESASTNQTSMYLCASSPGTDLSNTQYFGPGTRLTVL.

The CDR3 sequence: CASSNVKGAEDEQFF. The CDR3 region has the DNA TGTGCCAGCAGCAACGTGAAGGGGGCCGAGGATGAGCAGTTCTTC. This chain connects TRBV21-1 to TRBJ2-1; TRBD1, the table's D call, was not compared with the DNA. TRBV21-1 is a listed pseudogene. The CDR3 extends over 15 amino acids.